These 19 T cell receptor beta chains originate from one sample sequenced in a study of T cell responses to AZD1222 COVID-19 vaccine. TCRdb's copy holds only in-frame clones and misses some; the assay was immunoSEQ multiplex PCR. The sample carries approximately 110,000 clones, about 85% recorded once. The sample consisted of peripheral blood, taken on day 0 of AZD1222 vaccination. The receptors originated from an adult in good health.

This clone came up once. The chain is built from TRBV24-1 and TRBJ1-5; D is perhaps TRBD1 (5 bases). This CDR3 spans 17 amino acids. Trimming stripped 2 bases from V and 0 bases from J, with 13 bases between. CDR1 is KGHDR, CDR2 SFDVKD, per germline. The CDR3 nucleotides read TGTGCCACCAGTGATTCCGGGACGGACTATAGCAATCAGCCCCAGCATTTT. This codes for CATSDSGTDYSNQPQHF.

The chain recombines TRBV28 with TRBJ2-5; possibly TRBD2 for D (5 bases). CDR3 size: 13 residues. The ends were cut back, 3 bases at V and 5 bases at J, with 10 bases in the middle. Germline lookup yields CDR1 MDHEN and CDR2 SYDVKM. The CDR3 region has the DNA TGTGCCAGCAGTTTCCGAGGGCGGGAGACCCAGTACTTC. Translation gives CASSFRGRETQYF.

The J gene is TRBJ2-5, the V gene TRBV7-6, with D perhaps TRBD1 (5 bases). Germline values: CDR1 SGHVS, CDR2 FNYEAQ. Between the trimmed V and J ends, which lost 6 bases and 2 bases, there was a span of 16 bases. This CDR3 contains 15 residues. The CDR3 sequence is CASRPGYTKQETQYF. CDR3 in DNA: TGTGCCAGCAGACCAGGGTATACGAAACAAGAGACCCAGTACTTC.

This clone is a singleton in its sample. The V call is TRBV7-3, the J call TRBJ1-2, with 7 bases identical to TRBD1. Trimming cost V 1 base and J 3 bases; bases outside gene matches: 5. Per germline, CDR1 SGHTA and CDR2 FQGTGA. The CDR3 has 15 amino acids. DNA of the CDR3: TGTGCCAGCAGCTTAAATCCAGGGGGAGACTATGGCTACACCTTC. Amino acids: CASSLNPGGDYGYTF.

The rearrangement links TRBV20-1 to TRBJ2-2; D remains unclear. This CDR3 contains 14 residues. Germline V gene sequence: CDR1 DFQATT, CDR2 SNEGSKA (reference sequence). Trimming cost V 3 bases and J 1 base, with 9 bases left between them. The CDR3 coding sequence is TGCAGTGCTAGTTTACCCATGAACACCGGGGAGCTGTTTTTT. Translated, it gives CSASLPMNTGELFF.

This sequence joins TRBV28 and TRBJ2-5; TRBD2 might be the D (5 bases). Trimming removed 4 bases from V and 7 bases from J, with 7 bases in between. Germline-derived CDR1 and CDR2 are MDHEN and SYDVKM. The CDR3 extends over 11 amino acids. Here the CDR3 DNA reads TGTGCCAGCAGTTCCCGGGGGACCCAGTACTTC. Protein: CASSSRGTQYF.

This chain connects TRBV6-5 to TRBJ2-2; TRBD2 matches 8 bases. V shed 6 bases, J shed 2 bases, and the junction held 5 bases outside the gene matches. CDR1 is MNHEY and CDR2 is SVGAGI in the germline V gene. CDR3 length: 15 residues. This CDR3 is CASRHGGANTGELFF. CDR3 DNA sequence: TGTGCCAGCAGACACGGGGGGGCAAACACCGGGGAGCTGTTTTTT.

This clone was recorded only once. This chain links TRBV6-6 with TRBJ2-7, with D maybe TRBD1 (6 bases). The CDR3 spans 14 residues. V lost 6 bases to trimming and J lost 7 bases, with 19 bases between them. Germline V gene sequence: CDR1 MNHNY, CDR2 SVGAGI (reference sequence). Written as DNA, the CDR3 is TGTGCCAGCAGCCAGGACAGCGCTGTTAAGGAGCAGTACTTC. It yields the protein CASSQDSAVKEQYF.

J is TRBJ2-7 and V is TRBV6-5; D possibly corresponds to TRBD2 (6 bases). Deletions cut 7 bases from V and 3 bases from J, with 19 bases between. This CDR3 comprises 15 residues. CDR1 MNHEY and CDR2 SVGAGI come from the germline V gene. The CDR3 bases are TGTGCCAGCATGGAGGGATGGGACGGGGGCTACGAGCAGTACTTC. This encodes CASMEGWDGGYEQYF.

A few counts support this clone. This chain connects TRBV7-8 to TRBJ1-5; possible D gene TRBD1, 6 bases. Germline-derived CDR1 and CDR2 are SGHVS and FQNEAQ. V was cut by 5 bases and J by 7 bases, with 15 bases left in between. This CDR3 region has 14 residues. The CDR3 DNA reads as TGTGCCAGCAGCCCCACCGGGGGGGCCCAGCCCCAGCATTTT. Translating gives CASSPTGGAQPQHF.

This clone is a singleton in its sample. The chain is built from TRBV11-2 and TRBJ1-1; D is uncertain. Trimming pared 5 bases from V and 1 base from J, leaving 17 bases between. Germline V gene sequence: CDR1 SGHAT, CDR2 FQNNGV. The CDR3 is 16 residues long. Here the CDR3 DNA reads TGTGCCAGCAGCCCGGCCACCGGAGGGAGGAACACTGAAGCTTTCTTT. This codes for CASSPATGGRNTEAFF.

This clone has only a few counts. CDR3 residues: CASSKDISPGQGGETQYF. DNA for the CDR3: TGTGCCAGCAGCAAAGACATTTCACCCGGACAGGGGGGAGAGACCCAGTACTTC. This chain links TRBV21-1 with TRBJ2-5; TRBD1 is the table's D call, not checked against the DNA. TRBV21-1 is deemed a pseudogene. This CDR3 has 18 residues.

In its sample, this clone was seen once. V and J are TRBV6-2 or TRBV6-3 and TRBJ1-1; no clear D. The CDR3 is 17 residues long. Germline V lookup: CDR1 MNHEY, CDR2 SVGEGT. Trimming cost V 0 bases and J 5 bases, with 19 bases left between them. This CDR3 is CASSYSTSGRERTEAFF. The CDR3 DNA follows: TGTGCCAGCAGTTACTCGACGTCGGGTCGGGAGAGAACTGAAGCTTTCTTT.

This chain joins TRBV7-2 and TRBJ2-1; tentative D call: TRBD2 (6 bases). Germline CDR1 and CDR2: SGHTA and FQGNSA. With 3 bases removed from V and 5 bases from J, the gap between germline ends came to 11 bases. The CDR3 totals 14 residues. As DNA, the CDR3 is TGTGCCAGCAGCTTCGACGGGAGACACAATGAGCAGTTCTTC. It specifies CASSFDGRHNEQFF.

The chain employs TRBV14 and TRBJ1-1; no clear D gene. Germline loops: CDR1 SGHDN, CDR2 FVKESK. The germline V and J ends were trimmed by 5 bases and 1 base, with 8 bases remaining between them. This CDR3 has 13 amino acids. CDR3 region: CASSVRSNTEAFF. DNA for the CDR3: TGTGCCAGCAGCGTCCGTTCGAACACTGAAGCTTTCTTT.

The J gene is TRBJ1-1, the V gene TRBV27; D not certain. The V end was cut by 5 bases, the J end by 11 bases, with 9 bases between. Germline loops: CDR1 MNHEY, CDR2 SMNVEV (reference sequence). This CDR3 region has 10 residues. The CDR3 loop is CASSLKMAFF. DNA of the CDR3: TGTGCCAGCAGTCTCAAAATGGCTTTCTTT.

The CDR3 reads CASSTQPASNQPQHF. The CDR3 DNA follows: TGTGCCAGTAGTACCCAGCCCGCTAGCAATCAGCCCCAGCATTTT. The V call is TRBV19, the J call TRBJ1-5; D ambiguous. Trimming left V 4 bases short and J 0 bases short, with 10 bases between. The CDR3 is 15 amino acids. Looked up from germline, CDR1 is LNHDA and CDR2 is SQIVND (reference sequence).

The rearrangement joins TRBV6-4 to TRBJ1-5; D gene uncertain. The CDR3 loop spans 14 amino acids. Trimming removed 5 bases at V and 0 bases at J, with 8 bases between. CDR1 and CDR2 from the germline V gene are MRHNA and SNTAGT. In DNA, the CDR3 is TGTGCCAGCAGTCCGGCTTTTAGCAATCAGCCCCAGCATTTT. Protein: CASSPAFSNQPQHF.

CDR3 sequence (DNA): TGTGCCAGCAGTTGGTCCAGGGGCGGCACAGATACGCAGTATTTT. Translation: CASSWSRGGTDTQYF. This chain uses TRBV28 with TRBJ2-3, with D tentatively TRBD1 (6 bases). Trimming left V 4 bases short and J 1 base short, with 12 bases between. Germline CDR1 MDHEN, CDR2 SYDVKM. This CDR3 has 15 residues.